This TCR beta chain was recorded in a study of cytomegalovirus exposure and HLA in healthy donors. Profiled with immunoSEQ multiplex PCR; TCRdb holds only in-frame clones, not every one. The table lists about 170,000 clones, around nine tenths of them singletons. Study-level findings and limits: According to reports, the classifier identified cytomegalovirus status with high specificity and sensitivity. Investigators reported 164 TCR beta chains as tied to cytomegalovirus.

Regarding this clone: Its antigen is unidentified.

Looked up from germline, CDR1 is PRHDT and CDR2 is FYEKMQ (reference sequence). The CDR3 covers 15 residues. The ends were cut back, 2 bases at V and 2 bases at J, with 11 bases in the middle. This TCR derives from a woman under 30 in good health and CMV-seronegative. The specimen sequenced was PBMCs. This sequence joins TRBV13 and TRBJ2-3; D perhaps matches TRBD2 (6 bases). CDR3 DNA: TGTGCCAGCAGCTTAAGAGGCGGGGTCACAGATACGCAGTATTTT. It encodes CASSLRGGVTDTQYF.